This entry features one TCR beta chain sequence. Its target antigen remains unknown. A read error may produce the germline difference seen at one junction end. According to the germline V gene (reference sequence), CDR1 reads SEHNR and CDR2 reads FQNEAQ. The CDR3 holds 13 amino acids from the cysteine to the phenylalanine. Only CDR3 DNA is held: 39 bases, read in frame from base 1. Preparation of the library involved 5' RACE. Sequenced using an Illumina HiSeq 2500. A second roughly 6 to 12 cycle PCR used a sample-barcoded 5' primer and a J-beta primer mix. A template-switch 5' adaptor carrying 12 random nucleotides introduced a unique molecular identifier onto each TCR beta cDNA molecule. Each sample yielded at least 3 million CDR3-containing paired-end reads. First-strand cDNA synthesis was performed from all RNA using the Mint cDNA synthesis kit, with priming by a TRBC-specific oligonucleotide. After uracil-DNA glycosylase treatment, a first 18-cycle PCR used universal primers M1SS and BC2_uni_R on all cDNA. In the original analysis: Each sample was normalized by randomly selecting 1 million high-quality reads, each carrying a distinct molecular identifier. Instead of being binned into consensus sequences, reads with shared molecular identifiers were discarded. CDR3 identification, clonotype clustering and error correction used MiTCR with a Q25 quality threshold and the strictest error-elimination algorithm. Lower-bound total TCR beta diversity was estimated with a nonparametric unseen species model using Euler transformation. The public reads were quality trimmed at Q25 with fastp and then assembled into clones with MiXCR by TCRdb, keeping productive beta chains. Each CDR3 protein gets just one entry, which takes the most common genes and DNA from the rows behind it. The V and J calls and clone size come from TCRdb's table, not from the authors' own analysis. Across this sample there are about 1,400,000 distinct CDR3 sequences, with roughly 40% seen only once. The top ten clones comprise 7.9% of the sample.

Systemically healthy Caucasian individuals from Russia, around 38 in total and aged about 6 to 95 years, were included as donors. Approximately 9.3 milliliters of peripheral blood were collected from each donor into EDTA-treated Vacutainer tubes. Ficoll-Paque density-gradient centrifugation was used to isolate PBMCs, with at least 7 million per sample. Trizol reagent was used to extract total RNA from PBMCs, with at least 5.5 micrograms per sample. The percentages of naive CD45RAhigh/CD27high T cells were determined by flow cytometry on a PBMC aliquot from every donor. This sample is drawn from a study of blood T cells in healthy people across ages (dated by TCRdb to the mid-2010s). Looking at the study overall: In model experiments, template switching captured about one uniquely barcoded TCR beta cDNA molecule for every two T cells. The donors were divided into four age groups: young (average approximately 17 years), middle-aged (about 39), aged (approximately 59) and long-lived (nearly 85). To track age-related changes in TCR beta repertoire diversity, the study relied on deep sequencing normalized with unique cDNA molecular identifiers. The study analyzed two additional independent replicas of 1 million unique cDNA reads from the same blood draw for two donors, one aged 18 to 29 and one aged 80 or older. Donors of different ages were randomly distributed across sequencing lanes to avoid experimental bias. Study-wide findings and limitations: Because profiling used bulk unsorted PBMCs, naive and antigen-experienced compartments could not be compared conclusively. Estimates of total diversity based on one million sequenced T cells were considered lower bounds and underestimates. Compared with the aged group, the long-lived group had more naive CD4+ T cells, fewer expanded clones and increased TCR diversity, a pattern suggesting age selection. As age increased, observed TCR beta diversity per million T cells dropped in a roughly linear way, and a significant reduction was already evident by age 40. A strong correlation was found between observed TCR beta diversity and the percentage of naive T cells measured by flow cytometry. The CMV infection status of donors was not known, potentially confounding age-related changes in expanded clonotypes.

The specimen sequenced was blood. Recombination linked TRBV7-9 to TRBJ2-7; D gene: possibly TRBD2, on 5 matching bases. The clonotype comes from a woman aged 18-30 years in good health. The CDR3 is CASSLARTYEQYF. The nucleotide sequence is TGTGCTAGCAGCTTAGCGCGGACCTACGAGCAGTACTTC. The variable domain in full, with residues beyond the CDR3 obtained from the reference TRBV7-9 and TRBJ2-7 genes, is DTGVSQNPRHKITKRGQNVTFRCDPISEHNRLYWYRQTLGQGPEFLTYFQNEAQLEKSRLLSDRFSAERPKGSFSTLEIQRTEQGDSAMYLCASSLARTYEQYFGPGTRLTVT.